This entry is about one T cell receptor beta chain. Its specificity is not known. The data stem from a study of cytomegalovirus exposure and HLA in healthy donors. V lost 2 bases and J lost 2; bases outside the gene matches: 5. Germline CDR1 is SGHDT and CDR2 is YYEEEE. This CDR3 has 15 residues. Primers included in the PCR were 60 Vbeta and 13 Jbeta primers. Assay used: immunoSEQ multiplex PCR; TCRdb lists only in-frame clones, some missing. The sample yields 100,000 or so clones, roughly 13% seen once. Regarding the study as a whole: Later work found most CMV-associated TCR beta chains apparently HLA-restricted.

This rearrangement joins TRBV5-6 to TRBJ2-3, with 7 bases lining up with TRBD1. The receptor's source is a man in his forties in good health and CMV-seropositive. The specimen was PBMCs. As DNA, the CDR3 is TGTGCCAGCAGCTTCTTAGACAGGGACACAGATACGCAGTATTTT. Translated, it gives CASSFLDRDTDTQYF.